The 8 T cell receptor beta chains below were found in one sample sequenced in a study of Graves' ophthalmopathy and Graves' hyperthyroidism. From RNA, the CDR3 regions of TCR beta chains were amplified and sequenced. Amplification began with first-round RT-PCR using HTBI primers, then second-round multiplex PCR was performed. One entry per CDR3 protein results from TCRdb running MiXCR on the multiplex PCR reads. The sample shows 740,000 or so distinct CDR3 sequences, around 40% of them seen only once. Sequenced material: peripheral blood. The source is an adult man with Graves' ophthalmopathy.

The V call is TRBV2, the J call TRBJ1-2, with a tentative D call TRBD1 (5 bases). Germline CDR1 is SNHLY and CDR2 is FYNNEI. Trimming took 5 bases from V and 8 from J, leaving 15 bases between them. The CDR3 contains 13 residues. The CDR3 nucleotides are TGTGCCAGCAGTTCGCTCCAGGGAGGCGGCTACACCTTC. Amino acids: CASSSLQGGGYTF.

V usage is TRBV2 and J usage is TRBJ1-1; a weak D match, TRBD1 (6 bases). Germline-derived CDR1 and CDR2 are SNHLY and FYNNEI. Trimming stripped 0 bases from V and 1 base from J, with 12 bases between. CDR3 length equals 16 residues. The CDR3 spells CASSEAFGGRNTEAFF. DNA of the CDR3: TGTGCCAGCAGTGAAGCGTTTGGGGGGCGGAACACTGAAGCTTTCTTT.

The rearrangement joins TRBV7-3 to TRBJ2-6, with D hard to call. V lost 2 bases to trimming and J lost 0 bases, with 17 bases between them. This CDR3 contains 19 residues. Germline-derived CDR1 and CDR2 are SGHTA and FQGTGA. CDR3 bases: TGTGCCAGCAGCTTAGCGGCGGAACCAAAGTACTCTGGGGCCAACGTCCTGACTTTC. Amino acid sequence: CASSLAAEPKYSGANVLTF.

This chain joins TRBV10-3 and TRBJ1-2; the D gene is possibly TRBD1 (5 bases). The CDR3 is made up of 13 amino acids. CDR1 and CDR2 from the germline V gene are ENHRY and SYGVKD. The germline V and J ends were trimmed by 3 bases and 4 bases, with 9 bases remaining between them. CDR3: CAISEERGYGYTF. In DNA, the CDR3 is TGTGCCATCAGTGAAGAAAGGGGCTATGGCTACACCTTC.

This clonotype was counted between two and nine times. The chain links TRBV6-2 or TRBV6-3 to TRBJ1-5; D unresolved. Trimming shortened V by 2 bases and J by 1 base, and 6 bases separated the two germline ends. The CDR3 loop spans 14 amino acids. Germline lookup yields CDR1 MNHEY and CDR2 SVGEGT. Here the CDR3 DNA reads TGTGCCAGCAGTTACCACGACAGCAATCAGCCCCAGCATTTT. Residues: CASSYHDSNQPQHF.

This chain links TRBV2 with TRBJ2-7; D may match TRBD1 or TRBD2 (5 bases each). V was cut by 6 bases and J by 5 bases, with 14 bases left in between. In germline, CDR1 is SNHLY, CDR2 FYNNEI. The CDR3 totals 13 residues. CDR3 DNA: TGTGCCAGCAGCCCAGTGGGACCCCACGAGCAGTACTTC. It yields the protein CASSPVGPHEQYF.

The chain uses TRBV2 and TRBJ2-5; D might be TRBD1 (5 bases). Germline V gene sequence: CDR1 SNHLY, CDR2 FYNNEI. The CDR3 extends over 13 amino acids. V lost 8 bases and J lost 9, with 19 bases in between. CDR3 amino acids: CASSPAGNQPQYF. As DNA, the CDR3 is TGTGCCAGCTCCCCGGCAGGGAATCAGCCCCAGTACTTC. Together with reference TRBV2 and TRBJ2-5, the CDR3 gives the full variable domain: EPEVTQTPSHQVTQMGQEVILRCVPISNHLYFYWYRQILGQKVEFLVSFYNNEISEKSEIFDDQFSVERPDGSNFTLKIRSTKLEDSAMYFCASSPAGNQPQYFGPGTRLLVL.

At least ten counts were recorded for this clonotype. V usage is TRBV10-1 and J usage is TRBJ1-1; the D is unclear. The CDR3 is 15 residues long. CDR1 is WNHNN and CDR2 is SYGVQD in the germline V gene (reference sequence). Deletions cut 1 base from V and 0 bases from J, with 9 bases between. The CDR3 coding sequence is TGCGCCAGCAGTGAGTATCAAGGCATGAACACTGAAGCTTTCTTT. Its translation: CASSEYQGMNTEAFF.